This TCR beta chain was obtained from a study of beta chain features in type 1 diabetes. CDR3 length: 14 amino acids. The V gene's germline CDR1 is SGDLS and CDR2 YYNGEE. The V and J ends lost 0 bases and 0 bases respectively, with 7 bases between them. Purity (above 95%) was reached by all sorted populations. General study results and limits: In all four CD4+ subsets, TCRB CDR3 length was significantly, moderately reduced in type 1 diabetes. Resolution of whether HLA type affects TCRB rearrangement was not achieved here. Fewer junction insertions and more nucleotide deletions appeared in type 1 diabetes patients. Any PCR bias toward short templates would affect both groups alike.

As regards this clone: Its specificity is unknown.

Expressed TCRB transcripts were sequenced because the entire RNA isolate underwent reverse transcription. Generated by immunoSEQ multiplex PCR, the TCRdb table keeps only in-frame clones and is missing some. Of about 640,000 clones in the sample, under 15% are singletons; the top ten hold over 0.1%. Source material: naive CD4+ T cells from blood. The origin of this receptor is a man between 25 and 39 years old with type 1 diabetes. The chain recombines TRBV9 with TRBJ2-7; D is ambiguous. The CDR3 coding sequence is TGTGCCAGCAGCGTAGTGCCAGACTCCTACGAGCAGTACTTC. The encoded protein is CASSVVPDSYEQYF.